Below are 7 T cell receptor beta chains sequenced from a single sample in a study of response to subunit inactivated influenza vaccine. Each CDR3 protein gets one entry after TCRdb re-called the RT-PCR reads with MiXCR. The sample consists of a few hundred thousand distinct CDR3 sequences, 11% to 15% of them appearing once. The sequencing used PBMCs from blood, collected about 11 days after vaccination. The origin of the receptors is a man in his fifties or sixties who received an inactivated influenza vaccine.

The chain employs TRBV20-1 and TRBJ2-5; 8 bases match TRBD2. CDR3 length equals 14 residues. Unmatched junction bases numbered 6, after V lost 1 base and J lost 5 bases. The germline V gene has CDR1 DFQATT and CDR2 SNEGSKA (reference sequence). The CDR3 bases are TGCAGTGCTAGAGGGACTAGCCTGCAGGAGACCCAGTACTTC. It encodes CSARGTSLQETQYF.

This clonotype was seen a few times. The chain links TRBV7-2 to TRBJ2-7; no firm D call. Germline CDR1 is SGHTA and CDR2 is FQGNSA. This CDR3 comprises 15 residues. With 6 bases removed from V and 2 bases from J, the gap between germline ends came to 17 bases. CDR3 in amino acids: CASRQPGVGTYEQYF. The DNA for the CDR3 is TGTGCCAGCAGGCAACCCGGAGTCGGAACCTACGAGCAGTACTTC.

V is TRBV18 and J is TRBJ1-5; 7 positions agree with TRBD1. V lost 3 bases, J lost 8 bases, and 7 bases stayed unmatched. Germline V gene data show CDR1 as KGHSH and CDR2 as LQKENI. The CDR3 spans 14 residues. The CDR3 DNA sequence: TGTGCCAGCTCACCCACCAGGGGGTCGGAGCCCCAGCATTTT. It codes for CASSPTRGSEPQHF.

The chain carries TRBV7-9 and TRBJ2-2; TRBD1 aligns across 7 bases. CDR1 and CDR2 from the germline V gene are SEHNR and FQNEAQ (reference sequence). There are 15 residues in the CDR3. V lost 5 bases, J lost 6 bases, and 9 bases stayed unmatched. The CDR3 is CASSITGEKAGELFF. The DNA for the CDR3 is TGTGCCAGCAGCATTACAGGGGAAAAGGCCGGGGAGCTGTTTTTT.

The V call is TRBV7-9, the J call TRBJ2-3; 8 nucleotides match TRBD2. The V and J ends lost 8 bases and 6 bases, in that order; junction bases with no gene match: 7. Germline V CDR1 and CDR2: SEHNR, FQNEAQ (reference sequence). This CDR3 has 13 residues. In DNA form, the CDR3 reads TGTGCCAGCTTACCGGCGGGAGGTGATACGCAGTATTTT. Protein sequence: CASLPAGGDTQYF. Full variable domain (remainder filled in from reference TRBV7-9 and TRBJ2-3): DTGVSQNPRHKITKRGQNVTFRCDPISEHNRLYWYRQTLGQGPEFLTYFQNEAQLEKSRLLSDRFSAERPKGSFSTLEIQRTEQGDSAMYLCASLPAGGDTQYFGPGTRLTVL.

Here the CDR3 reads CASSQTTQFYEQYF. In nucleotides, the CDR3 is TGTGCCAGCAGCCAGACCACACAGTTCTACGAGCAGTACTTC. V gene TRBV5-5 combines with J gene TRBJ2-7; D call uncertain. Germline V lookup: CDR1 SGHKS, CDR2 YYEKEE (reference sequence). The germline V and J ends were trimmed by 4 bases and 3 bases, with 14 bases remaining between them. This CDR3 comprises 14 residues.

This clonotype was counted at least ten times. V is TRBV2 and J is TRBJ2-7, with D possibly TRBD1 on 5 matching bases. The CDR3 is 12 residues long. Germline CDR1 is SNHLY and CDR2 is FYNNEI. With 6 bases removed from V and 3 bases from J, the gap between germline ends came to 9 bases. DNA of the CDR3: TGTGCCAGCAGGAGAGACAGCTACGAGCAGTACTTC. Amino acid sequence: CASRRDSYEQYF.